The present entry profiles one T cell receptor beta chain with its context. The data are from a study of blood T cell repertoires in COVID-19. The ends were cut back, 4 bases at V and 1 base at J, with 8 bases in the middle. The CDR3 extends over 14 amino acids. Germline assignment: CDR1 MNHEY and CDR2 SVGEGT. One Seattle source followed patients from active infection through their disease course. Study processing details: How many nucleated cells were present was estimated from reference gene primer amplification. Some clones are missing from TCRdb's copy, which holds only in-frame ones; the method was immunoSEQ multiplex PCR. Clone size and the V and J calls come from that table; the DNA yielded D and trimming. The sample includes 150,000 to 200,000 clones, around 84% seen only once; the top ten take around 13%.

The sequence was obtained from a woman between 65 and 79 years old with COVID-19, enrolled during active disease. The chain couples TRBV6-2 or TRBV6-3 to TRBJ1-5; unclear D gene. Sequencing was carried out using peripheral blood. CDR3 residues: CASSSGGSNQPQHF. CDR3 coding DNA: TGTGCCAGCAGTTCGGGAGGGAGCAATCAGCCCCAGCATTTT.